The rows below give T cell receptor beta chains drawn from one sample of a study of CD8 T cells in ankylosing spondylitis. TCRdb independently ran MiXCR on the 5' RACE reads; one entry per CDR3 protein. The sample has roughly 250,000 distinct CDR3 sequences, approximately 9% seen once; the top ten hold 6.5% to 7%. The sequenced sample was blood, either unsorted or a sorted T cell fraction (not recorded which). The origin of the receptors is a male donor with ankylosing spondylitis or in good health (not recorded which). CDR3s leave out the opening cysteine and the closing phenylalanine or tryptophan. Each record gives: CDR3 length, clone size, V gene, D gene, CDR3 protein. D genes are given only for firm matches. Expanded clones get a size class; other rows say once, few or many, or leave the size out.

len: 12; abundance: NA; v_gene: TRBV3-1; d_gene: NA; CDR3aa: ASSQGRVTGELF
len: 15; abundance: few; v_gene: TRBV27; d_gene: TRBD2; CDR3aa: ASSLSLAGASSYEQY
len: 14; abundance: many; v_gene: TRBV9; d_gene: NA; CDR3aa: ASSVDGRTSTDTQY
len: 10; abundance: many; v_gene: TRBV30; d_gene: NA; CDR3aa: AWSGGANEQF
len: 10; abundance: few; v_gene: TRBV20-1; d_gene: NA; CDR3aa: SFGGMNTEAF
len: 13; abundance: many; v_gene: TRBV4-1; d_gene: NA; CDR3aa: ASSQEGRGVGEQF
len: 13; abundance: many; v_gene: TRBV7-8; d_gene: NA; CDR3aa: ASSLAVGLGNTIY
len: 12; abundance: few; v_gene: TRBV12-3/TRBV12-4; d_gene: NA; CDR3aa: ASSRNSPLGTQY
len: 12; abundance: many; v_gene: TRBV27; d_gene: NA; CDR3aa: ASSIQGSPDTQY
len: 10; abundance: many; v_gene: TRBV25-1; d_gene: NA; CDR3aa: ASKGGNTEAF
len: 12; abundance: NA; v_gene: TRBV12-3/TRBV12-4; d_gene: NA; CDR3aa: ASSEGTLDTEAF
len: 11; abundance: once; v_gene: TRBV16; d_gene: NA; CDR3aa: ASSPTEENEQY
len: 15; abundance: NA; v_gene: TRBV7-9; d_gene: NA; CDR3aa: ASSPGAGGGSYNEQF
len: 15; abundance: few; v_gene: TRBV12-3/TRBV12-4; d_gene: TRBD2; CDR3aa: ASSSPLAGVGSDTQY
len: 15; abundance: many; v_gene: TRBV12-3/TRBV12-4; d_gene: TRBD2; CDR3aa: ASSLLGLAGPQETQY
len: 13; abundance: many; v_gene: TRBV4-3; d_gene: NA; CDR3aa: ASSQEGDSTDTQY
len: 11; abundance: many; v_gene: TRBV29-1; d_gene: NA; CDR3aa: SVLAGGDQPQH
len: 10; abundance: many; v_gene: TRBV7-8; d_gene: NA; CDR3aa: ASSLARDTQY
len: 13; abundance: few; v_gene: TRBV7-8; d_gene: NA; CDR3aa: ASSLRRLGRNEQY
len: 13; abundance: NA; v_gene: TRBV20-1; d_gene: TRBD2; CDR3aa: SARALAGATDTQY
len: 12; abundance: many; v_gene: TRBV5-1; d_gene: TRBD1; CDR3aa: ASSLGDRGYGYT
len: 12; abundance: many; v_gene: TRBV7-2; d_gene: NA; CDR3aa: ASSIRAGDQPQH
len: 15; abundance: few; v_gene: TRBV7-9; d_gene: TRBD1; CDR3aa: ASSLARPGGTYNEQF
len: 12; abundance: NA; v_gene: TRBV5-5; d_gene: NA; CDR3aa: ASSLRGSNYGYT
len: 10; abundance: few; v_gene: TRBV2; d_gene: NA; CDR3aa: ASSERTGELF
len: 12; abundance: many; v_gene: TRBV5-1; d_gene: NA; CDR3aa: ASSLEGGNQPQH
len: 11; abundance: many; v_gene: TRBV12-5; d_gene: TRBD1; CDR3aa: ASVMTGDTEAF
len: 13; abundance: few; v_gene: TRBV7-8; d_gene: TRBD2; CDR3aa: ASSWGGGYQETQY
len: 14; abundance: NA; v_gene: TRBV12-3/TRBV12-4; d_gene: NA; CDR3aa: ASSTTRQLGQRTQY
len: 11; abundance: many; v_gene: TRBV7-9; d_gene: NA; CDR3aa: ASSVDTAYGYT
len: 13; abundance: many; v_gene: TRBV3-1; d_gene: NA; CDR3aa: ASSRSQGVAGELF
len: 16; abundance: many; v_gene: TRBV20-1; d_gene: NA; CDR3aa: SARDLRGPVSSKNIQY
len: 13; abundance: many; v_gene: TRBV6-1; d_gene: TRBD1; CDR3aa: ASSRNRGRNTEAF
len: 12; abundance: many; v_gene: TRBV5-1; d_gene: TRBD1; CDR3aa: ASSLGQELYGYT
len: 13; abundance: few; v_gene: TRBV7-2; d_gene: TRBD2; CDR3aa: ASSLPSSGKETQY
len: 12; abundance: few; v_gene: TRBV5-1; d_gene: TRBD1; CDR3aa: ASSLGQGGHEQY
len: 12; abundance: few; v_gene: TRBV21-1; d_gene: NA; CDR3aa: ASPPGERHQPQH
len: 14; abundance: many; v_gene: TRBV12-3/TRBV12-4; d_gene: TRBD2; CDR3aa: ASSLGLAGGQETQY
len: 15; abundance: many; v_gene: TRBV5-5; d_gene: NA; CDR3aa: ASSWRMGFFSTDTQY